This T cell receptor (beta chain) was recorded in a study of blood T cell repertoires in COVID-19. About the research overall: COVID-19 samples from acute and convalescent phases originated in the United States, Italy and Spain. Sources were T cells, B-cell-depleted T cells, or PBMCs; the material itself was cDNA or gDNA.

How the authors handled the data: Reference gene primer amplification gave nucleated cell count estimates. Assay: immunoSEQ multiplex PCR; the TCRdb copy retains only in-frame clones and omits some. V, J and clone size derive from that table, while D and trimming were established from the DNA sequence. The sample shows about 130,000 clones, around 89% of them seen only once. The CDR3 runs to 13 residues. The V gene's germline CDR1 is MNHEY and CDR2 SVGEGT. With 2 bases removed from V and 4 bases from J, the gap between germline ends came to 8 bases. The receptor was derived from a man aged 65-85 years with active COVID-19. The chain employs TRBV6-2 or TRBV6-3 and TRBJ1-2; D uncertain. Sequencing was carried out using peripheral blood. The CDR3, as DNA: TGTGCCAGCAGTTACGCCATGAGCTATGGCTACACCTTC. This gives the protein CASSYAMSYGYTF.